A selection of T cell receptor beta chains follows, all from one sample in a study of response to subunit inactivated influenza vaccine. Each CDR3 protein is one row after TCRdb ran MiXCR on the RT-PCR reads. The table lists 550,000 to 800,000 distinct CDR3 sequences, approximately 14% of them singletons. This material consisted of PBMCs from blood, taken roughly 12 days after vaccination. These receptors were collected from a man aged 45-65 years who received an inactivated influenza vaccine. The CDR3 runs from the conserved cysteine through the conserved F or W. A D gene is named only where the DNA matches it firmly. Some rows have no size entry. The others give once, few or many, or a class for an expanded clone.

v_call: TRBV6-1
d_call: TRBD1
clone_size: NA
j_call: TRBJ1-6
cdr3_nt: TGTGCCAGCAGTCGGACAGGGGGACCCAATTCACCCCTCCACTTT
cdr3_aa: CASSRTGGPNSPLHF

v_call: TRBV7-9
d_call: TRBD1
clone_size: few
j_call: TRBJ2-1
cdr3_nt: TGTGCCAGCGGGCAGGGGGCTAATGAGCAGTTCTTC
cdr3_aa: CASGQGANEQFF

v_call: TRBV4-1
d_call: TRBD1
clone_size: NA
j_call: TRBJ1-2
cdr3_nt: TGCGCCAGCAGCTACCGGGACAGGGGATTGAGTGGCTACACCTTC
cdr3_aa: CASSYRDRGLSGYTF

v_call: TRBV5-1
d_call: NA
clone_size: few
j_call: TRBJ2-1
cdr3_nt: TGCGCCAGCAGCTTGTCCATCGGGGGGCATGAGCAGTTCTTC
cdr3_aa: CASSLSIGGHEQFF

v_call: TRBV2
d_call: NA
clone_size: few
j_call: TRBJ2-5
cdr3_nt: TGTGCCAGCAGTGAGGCTCTAGCCCAAGAGACCCAGTACTTC
cdr3_aa: CASSEALAQETQYF

v_call: TRBV29-1
d_call: TRBD2
clone_size: few
j_call: TRBJ2-3
cdr3_nt: TGCAGCGTTGCTAGCGGGGGGAGCACAGATACGCAGTATTTT
cdr3_aa: CSVASGGSTDTQYF

v_call: TRBV6-5
d_call: NA
clone_size: few
j_call: TRBJ2-7
cdr3_nt: TGTGCCAGCAGTTACTTGGTTGGCGACCCCTACGAGCAGTACTTC
cdr3_aa: CASSYLVGDPYEQYF

v_call: TRBV7-2
d_call: NA
clone_size: NA
j_call: TRBJ2-5
cdr3_nt: TGTGCCAGCAGCGTATCTCGGGGCCCCCAAGAGACCCAGTACTTC
cdr3_aa: CASSVSRGPQETQYF

v_call: TRBV11-1
d_call: NA
clone_size: NA
j_call: TRBJ2-4
cdr3_nt: TGTGCCAGCAGCTTAGGAGGCGGCCAAAACATTCAGTACTTC
cdr3_aa: CASSLGGGQNIQYF

v_call: TRBV19
d_call: TRBD2
clone_size: NA
j_call: TRBJ2-5
cdr3_nt: TGTGCCAGTAGCCCCCCGACTAGCGGGAGGTACCAAGAGACCCAGTACTTC
cdr3_aa: CASSPPTSGRYQETQYF

v_call: TRBV5-1
d_call: NA
clone_size: few
j_call: TRBJ1-3
cdr3_nt: TGCGCCAGCAGCTGGGATGATGCTGGAAACACCATATATTTT
cdr3_aa: CASSWDDAGNTIYF

v_call: TRBV10-1
d_call: NA
clone_size: NA
j_call: TRBJ2-7
cdr3_nt: TGCGCCAGCTTACCAGGGACAGCGGGCGAGCAGTACTTC
cdr3_aa: CASLPGTAGEQYF

v_call: TRBV12-3/TRBV12-4
d_call: NA
clone_size: many
j_call: TRBJ1-2
cdr3_nt: TGTGCCAGCAGCGCGTTGAACAGAGGTCGCTACACCTTC
cdr3_aa: CASSALNRGRYTF

v_call: TRBV15
d_call: TRBD1
clone_size: NA
j_call: TRBJ2-4
cdr3_nt: TGTGCCACCAGCAGGAGACAGGGTCGAAACATTCAGTACTTC
cdr3_aa: CATSRRQGRNIQYF

v_call: TRBV14
d_call: TRBD1
clone_size: NA
j_call: TRBJ1-3
cdr3_nt: TGTGCCAGCAGCCCGACAGGGACCTCTGGAAACACCATATATTTT
cdr3_aa: CASSPTGTSGNTIYF

v_call: TRBV5-1
d_call: NA
clone_size: NA
j_call: TRBJ2-7
cdr3_nt: TGCGCCAGCAGCTTGGCCGCGGAGCGGTCCTACGAGCAGTACTTC
cdr3_aa: CASSLAAERSYEQYF

v_call: TRBV30
d_call: TRBD1
clone_size: NA
j_call: TRBJ2-4
cdr3_nt: TGTGCCTGGAGTCGGGGGACAGGGTACGTTAAGGACAAAAACATTCAGTACTTC
cdr3_aa: CAWSRGTGYVKDKNIQYF

v_call: TRBV5-1
d_call: NA
clone_size: many
j_call: TRBJ1-5
cdr3_nt: TGCGCCAGCAGCATGGACGGTTATAGCAATCAGCCCCAGCATTTT
cdr3_aa: CASSMDGYSNQPQHF

v_call: TRBV6-1
d_call: TRBD2
clone_size: few
j_call: TRBJ2-1
cdr3_nt: TGTGCCAGCAGTCCAACCTCGGGACTAGCGGGCCCCAATGAGCAGTTCTTC
cdr3_aa: CASSPTSGLAGPNEQFF

v_call: TRBV29-1
d_call: TRBD2
clone_size: few
j_call: TRBJ2-7
cdr3_nt: TGCAGCGCGGGAGGGGGGGGGAACGAGCAGTACTTC
cdr3_aa: CSAGGGGNEQYF

v_call: TRBV9
d_call: NA
clone_size: NA
j_call: TRBJ1-1
cdr3_nt: TGTGCCAGCAGCGTCGGGGGAGCACCCTCCTTGAACACTGAAGCTTTCTTT
cdr3_aa: CASSVGGAPSLNTEAFF

v_call: TRBV3-1
d_call: TRBD2
clone_size: few
j_call: TRBJ2-2
cdr3_nt: TGTGCCAGCAGCCGGAAGACTAGCACGAACACCGGGGAGCTGTTTTTT
cdr3_aa: CASSRKTSTNTGELFF

v_call: TRBV11-2
d_call: TRBD1
clone_size: few
j_call: TRBJ2-1
cdr3_nt: TGTGCCAGCAGCGGATACAGGGGGCCCTACAATGAGCAGTTCTTC
cdr3_aa: CASSGYRGPYNEQFF

v_call: TRBV10-3
d_call: TRBD1
clone_size: NA
j_call: TRBJ1-1
cdr3_nt: TGTGCCATACAGGGGGGACCGTCGAACACTGAAGCTTTCTTT
cdr3_aa: CAIQGGPSNTEAFF

v_call: TRBV7-2
d_call: NA
clone_size: NA
j_call: TRBJ2-1
cdr3_nt: TGTGCCAGCAGCTTAGTGGCGGGACTCGCCTACAATGAGCAGTTCTTC
cdr3_aa: CASSLVAGLAYNEQFF

v_call: TRBV12-3/TRBV12-4
d_call: NA
clone_size: few
j_call: TRBJ2-3
cdr3_nt: TGTGCCAGCAGTTTTGGGATCCCGTTAAGCACAGATACGCAGTATTTT
cdr3_aa: CASSFGIPLSTDTQYF

v_call: TRBV3-1
d_call: NA
clone_size: few
j_call: TRBJ2-1
cdr3_nt: TGTGCCAGCAGCCAAGCCAAACTAGTTCCGGAGAAGTTCTTC
cdr3_aa: CASSQAKLVPEKFF

v_call: TRBV7-2
d_call: TRBD1
clone_size: NA
j_call: TRBJ1-4
cdr3_nt: TGTGCCAGCAGCTTCTCACAGGGGGCAGCTAATGAAAAACTGTTTTTT
cdr3_aa: CASSFSQGAANEKLFF

v_call: TRBV24-1
d_call: TRBD1
clone_size: few
j_call: TRBJ2-3
cdr3_nt: TGTGCCACCGGACAGGGGGCGAGAGATACGCAGTATTTT
cdr3_aa: CATGQGARDTQYF

v_call: TRBV24-1
d_call: TRBD2
clone_size: NA
j_call: TRBJ2-7
cdr3_nt: TGTGCCACCAGTGATACTCTAGCGGGGCGGACCAACGAGCAGTACTTC
cdr3_aa: CATSDTLAGRTNEQYF

v_call: TRBV5-1
d_call: NA
clone_size: few
j_call: TRBJ2-5
cdr3_nt: TGCGCCAGCAGCTTAATCCAGGATCAAGAGACCCAGTACTTC
cdr3_aa: CASSLIQDQETQYF

v_call: TRBV6-2/TRBV6-3
d_call: TRBD1
clone_size: few
j_call: TRBJ2-1
cdr3_nt: TGTGCCAGCAGTTACTCTGGACAGGGGGCTTCCCTTACTGAGTTCTTC
cdr3_aa: CASSYSGQGASLTEFF

v_call: TRBV4-1
d_call: TRBD2
clone_size: NA
j_call: TRBJ2-1
cdr3_nt: TGCGCCAGCAGCCAAGGTTTAGCGGGAGGGCCGGGTCAGTTCTTC
cdr3_aa: CASSQGLAGGPGQFF

v_call: TRBV10-3
d_call: TRBD2
clone_size: NA
j_call: TRBJ2-1
cdr3_nt: TGTGCCATCAGTGAGTCAGGAAGGACTAGCAATGAGCAGTTCTTC
cdr3_aa: CAISESGRTSNEQFF

v_call: TRBV7-2
d_call: TRBD1
clone_size: many
j_call: TRBJ2-1
cdr3_nt: TGCGCCAGCAGCTCGGGACAGGGGGCGTACAATGAGCAGTTCTTC
cdr3_aa: CASSSGQGAYNEQFF

v_call: TRBV6-5
d_call: NA
clone_size: NA
j_call: TRBJ1-4
cdr3_nt: TGTGCCAGCAGTTACCGGGGACGGATTAATGAAAAACTGCTTTTT
cdr3_aa: CASSYRGRINEKLLF

v_call: TRBV7-9
d_call: TRBD1
clone_size: NA
j_call: TRBJ2-7
cdr3_nt: TGTGCCAGCAGCGCCCAGACAGGGGGCTACGAGCAGTACTTC
cdr3_aa: CASSAQTGGYEQYF

v_call: TRBV7-9
d_call: NA
clone_size: NA
j_call: TRBJ1-6
cdr3_nt: TGTGCCAGCAGCTTACGGGGACGGTATAATTCACCCCTCCACTTT
cdr3_aa: CASSLRGRYNSPLHF

v_call: TRBV7-6
d_call: NA
clone_size: NA
j_call: TRBJ2-2
cdr3_nt: TGTGCCAGCAGCTTAGGTGGCAGGGGTATCTCCGGGGAGCTGTTTTTT
cdr3_aa: CASSLGGRGISGELFF

v_call: TRBV12-3/TRBV12-4
d_call: TRBD1
clone_size: many
j_call: TRBJ1-6
cdr3_nt: TGTGCCAGCAAGAACAGGGGGGAGGTTTCACCCCTCCACTTT
cdr3_aa: CASKNRGEVSPLHF

v_call: TRBV11-1
d_call: TRBD2
clone_size: few
j_call: TRBJ2-3
cdr3_nt: TGTGCCAGCAGCAGAGGACTAGCGGGAGCCTTCTGGACAGATACGCAGTATTTT
cdr3_aa: CASSRGLAGAFWTDTQYF

v_call: TRBV4-3
d_call: NA
clone_size: NA
j_call: TRBJ2-3
cdr3_nt: TGCGCCAGCAGCCAAGATGGCACTAACACAGATACGCAGTATTTT
cdr3_aa: CASSQDGTNTDTQYF

v_call: TRBV27
d_call: NA
clone_size: NA
j_call: TRBJ2-1
cdr3_nt: TGTGCCAGCAGTCAAAGACTGGTCTCCTACAATGAGCAGTTCTTC
cdr3_aa: CASSQRLVSYNEQFF

v_call: TRBV19
d_call: NA
clone_size: NA
j_call: TRBJ2-3
cdr3_nt: TGTGCCAGTAGTGGGCCGGGACTCACTACGCCCTATTTT
cdr3_aa: CASSGPGLTTPYF

v_call: TRBV5-6
d_call: NA
clone_size: few
j_call: TRBJ1-3
cdr3_nt: TGTGCCAGCAGCTCTGGCGGGAGAAACACCATATATTTT
cdr3_aa: CASSSGGRNTIYF

v_call: TRBV20-1
d_call: TRBD2
clone_size: few
j_call: TRBJ2-5
cdr3_nt: TGCAGTGCTAGAGGTCGCGGGAGGCCGGGAGAGACCCAGTACTTC
cdr3_aa: CSARGRGRPGETQYF